A selection of T cell receptor beta chains follows, all from one sample in a study of T cell responses to AZD1222 COVID-19 vaccine. Produced via immunoSEQ multiplex PCR; TCRdb's table is partial and in-frame only. This sample has some 150,000 clones, with approximately 89% found just once. The specimen was peripheral blood, collected on day 0 of AZD1222 vaccination. These receptors all stem from an adult in good health. Each CDR3 is given with its conserved first and last residue. D genes are given only for firm matches. Clone size appears in some rows only: once, few, many, or a class for an expanded clone.

d_call,j_call,v_call,clone_size,cdr3_nt,cdr3_aa
-,TRBJ2-6,TRBV10-3,once,TGTGCCATCAGTGAGCCGGCAGGGAAACTAGGGGCCAACGTCCTGACTTTC,CAISEPAGKLGANVLTF
TRBD1,TRBJ1-1,TRBV7-9,-,TGTGCCAGCAGCTATCCCGACAGGGTAGGCACTGAAGCTTTCTTT,CASSYPDRVGTEAFF
-,TRBJ1-1,TRBV12-3/TRBV12-4,once,TGTGCCAGCAGTTTAGGAGAGAACACTGAAGCTTTCTTT,CASSLGENTEAFF
TRBD1,TRBJ1-4,TRBV6-1,-,TGTGCCAGCAGTGACGGACAGGGGGGGGGAAAACTGTTTTTT,CASSDGQGGGKLFF
-,TRBJ1-5,TRBV7-2,-,TGTGCCAGCAGCTTACGGGGGGGAAATCAGCCCCAGCATTTT,CASSLRGGNQPQHF
-,TRBJ2-3,TRBV7-3,-,TGTGCCAGCAGCATCGGACAGCGCACAGATACGCAGTATTTT,CASSIGQRTDTQYF
TRBD1,TRBJ1-5,TRBV7-2,-,TGTGCCAGCAGCCCCGACAGGGTTGGGCAGCCCCAGCATTTT,CASSPDRVGQPQHF
TRBD2,TRBJ2-5,TRBV29-1,-,TGCAGCGTCGGGGGCGGGGGGGACCAAGAGACCCAGTACTTC,CSVGGGGDQETQYF
-,TRBJ2-3,TRBV19,-,TGTGCCAGTAGTACCCCCCTCGGCGGGGGCACAGATACGCAGTATTTT,CASSTPLGGGTDTQYF
TRBD2,TRBJ2-3,TRBV4-2,once,TGTGCCAGCAGCCAAGTTCCTAGCGGGGGGGCCGGGAGCACAGATACGCAGTATTTT,CASSQVPSGGAGSTDTQYF
-,TRBJ1-1,TRBV5-4,-,TGTGCCAGCAGCTCTACAACAGTGAACACTGAAGCTTTCTTT,CASSSTTVNTEAFF
-,TRBJ1-4,TRBV28,-,TGTGCCAGTAACTCCCAAATAAGGTCAACTAATGAAAAACTGTTTTTT,CASNSQIRSTNEKLFF
-,TRBJ2-5,TRBV19,-,TGTGCCAGTAGTACTCACCCATCTAGCCAAGAGACCCAGTACTTC,CASSTHPSSQETQYF
-,TRBJ2-3,TRBV6-5,-,TGTGCCAGCAGTTACTCGCTTGGCGGGACAGATACGCAGTATTTT,CASSYSLGGTDTQYF
-,TRBJ1-4,TRBV7-2,-,TGTGCCAGCAGCTTAAGATTAACAACTAATGAAAAACTATTTTTT,CASSLRLTTNEKLFF
-,TRBJ2-7,TRBV3-1/TRBV3-2,-,TGTGCCAGCAGCCAAGTATGGGGCCCCCCCTACGAGCAGTACTTC,CASSQVWGPPYEQYF
-,TRBJ1-2,TRBV5-4,few,TGTGCCAGCACCGCTGGGGGGCGCAGGGATGGCTACACCTTC,CASTAGGRRDGYTF
TRBD2,TRBJ2-7,TRBV5-6,-,TGTGCCAGCAGCTCCCTCCTCGGGGGGGTTACTCTTTTCTACGAGCAGTACTTC,CASSSLLGGVTLFYEQYF
-,TRBJ1-1,TRBV19,-,TGTGCCAGTAGGGTCAAACAGGGACGAACTGAAGCTTTCTTT,CASRVKQGRTEAFF
TRBD2,TRBJ2-1,TRBV6-2/TRBV6-3,-,TGTGCCAGCAGTTGGGGAAATAGCGGGGGGGCCTTTAATGAGCAGTTCTTC,CASSWGNSGGAFNEQFF
TRBD1,TRBJ1-3,TRBV9,-,TGTGCCAGCAGCCCTCGGGACAGGGTCATTGCCGGAAACACCATATATTTT,CASSPRDRVIAGNTIYF
-,TRBJ2-3,TRBV7-9,-,TGTGCCAGCAGCTTATACCAGGGTCGGGACACAGATACGCAGTATTTT,CASSLYQGRDTDTQYF
TRBD1,TRBJ1-5,TRBV7-3,-,TGTGCCAGCAGCATGACAGGGGATCAGCCCCAGCATTTT,CASSMTGDQPQHF
TRBD1,TRBJ1-2,TRBV27,-,TGTGCCAGCAGTTTGGTGGGGACAGGGCCTAACGGCTACACCTTC,CASSLVGTGPNGYTF
TRBD2,TRBJ2-2,TRBV19,-,TGTGCCAGTAGTATGGGGTCTAGCGGGGGGGCCACCGGGGAGCTGTTTTTT,CASSMGSSGGATGELFF
TRBD1,TRBJ1-2,TRBV5-4,-,TGTGCCAGCAGCCGTGACAGGGGGCAAGATGGCTACACCTTC,CASSRDRGQDGYTF
-,TRBJ2-6,TRBV5-1,-,TGCGCCAGCAGCTCTGCTGACACTGGGGCCAACGTCCTGACTTTC,CASSSADTGANVLTF
TRBD1,TRBJ1-1,TRBV30,-,TGTGCCTGGATGCGGGACAGGAACACTGAAGCTTTCTTT,CAWMRDRNTEAFF
-,TRBJ2-3,TRBV24-1,-,TGTGCCACCAGTGATCGAGGGGTCCCAGATACGCAGTATTTT,CATSDRGVPDTQYF
-,TRBJ1-2,TRBV27,-,TGTGCCAGCAGTTTAAATCGCCCGCCCACAGGGTATGGCTACACCTTC,CASSLNRPPTGYGYTF
TRBD1,TRBJ1-4,TRBV18,-,TGTGCCAGCTCACAGTCGGACAGGGACGAAAAACTGTTTTTT,CASSQSDRDEKLFF
-,TRBJ2-4,TRBV10-3,-,TGTGCCATCAGTGAGTCGGGGGGACCGCTAGCCAAAAACATTCAGTACTTC,CAISESGGPLAKNIQYF
-,TRBJ1-6,TRBV9,-,TGTGCCAGCAGCCCCAGAGCAGGGGAGTGGTCACCCCTCCACTTT,CASSPRAGEWSPLHF
TRBD1,TRBJ2-1,TRBV5-1,-,TGCGCCAGCAGCTTGGGTACAGGGGCCTACAATGAGCAGTTCTTC,CASSLGTGAYNEQFF
-,TRBJ2-7,TRBV18,-,TGTGCCAGCTCACCAGAGGCTTACGAGCAGTACTTC,CASSPEAYEQYF
-,TRBJ2-3,TRBV9,once,TGTGCCAGCAGCGTAAATTCGGGAGAGGGGACAGATACGCAGTATTTT,CASSVNSGEGTDTQYF
-,TRBJ1-2,TRBV6-5,-,TGTGCCAGCAGGTTCGACAGGTCCTATGGCTACACCTTC,CASRFDRSYGYTF
-,TRBJ2-7,TRBV6-5,-,TGTGCCAGCATCAGAAACTCCTACGAGCAGTACTTC,CASIRNSYEQYF
-,TRBJ2-3,TRBV24-1,-,TGTGCCACCAGTGATTCTGTCTTTGCTAGCACAGATACGCAGTATTTT,CATSDSVFASTDTQYF
-,TRBJ1-4,TRBV18,-,TGTGCCAGCTCACCGGGAGGCCAACTGTTTTTT,CASSPGGQLFF
TRBD1,TRBJ2-7,TRBV23-1,-,TGCGCCAGCAGTCCCCCGACAGGGGGCGGCGAGCAGTACTTC,CASSPPTGGGEQYF
-,TRBJ1-5,TRBV18,-,TGTGCCAGCTCGAGGGCAGAAGATCAGCCCCAGCATTTT,CASSRAEDQPQHF
-,TRBJ1-1,TRBV19,-,TGTGCCAGTAGTAGGAGGGAGTTTGAAGCTTTCTTT,CASSRREFEAFF
TRBD2,TRBJ2-7,TRBV18,-,TGTGCCAGCTCACTTGTAGCGGGGGCCGGGGACGAGCAGTACTTC,CASSLVAGAGDEQYF
TRBD2,TRBJ2-1,TRBV5-1,-,TGCGCCAGCAGCAATAGCGGGGGGGCCACCAATGAGCAGTTCTTC,CASSNSGGATNEQFF
-,TRBJ1-1,TRBV7-9,-,TGTGCCAGCAGCTTAGCCGAGGGCAGCACTGAAGCTTTCTTT,CASSLAEGSTEAFF
-,TRBJ2-2,TRBV7-6,-,TGTGCCAGCAGCTTAATTACGATGGGATCGCAGTACACCGGGGAGCTGTTTTTT,CASSLITMGSQYTGELFF
TRBD1,TRBJ1-1,TRBV2,-,TGTGCCAGCAGTCCTAGGACAGGGGGCCGTACTGAAGCTTTCTTT,CASSPRTGGRTEAFF